These 6 T cell receptor beta chains share one sample of origin, sequenced in a study of blood T cell repertoires in COVID-19. Sequenced by immunoSEQ multiplex PCR; TCRdb stores in-frame clones only, minus some. The sample has about 87,000 clones; around 75% are singletons. The sample comprised peripheral blood. These receptors all come from an elderly woman with active or convalescent COVID-19.

The chain combines TRBV10-3 with TRBJ1-6, with 7 nucleotides matching TRBD1. The CDR3 has 15 residues. The ends lost 6 bases at V and 9 bases at J; junction bases unmatched: 11. The germline V gene encodes CDR1 ENHRY and CDR2 SYGVKD. The CDR3 reads CAISERTGVGSPLHF. The CDR3 nucleotides are TGTGCCATCAGCGAAAGGACAGGCGTGGGTTCACCCCTCCACTTT.

This clone was seen only a few times. The chain links TRBV3-1 (or the pseudogene TRBV3-2) to TRBJ2-3; no firm D call. V was trimmed by 8 bases and J by 9 bases, leaving 15 bases between them. Germline lookup yields CDR1 LGHDT and CDR2 YNNKEL (reference sequence). The CDR3 covers 12 residues. The CDR3 spells CASAPGGATQYF. Here the CDR3 DNA reads TGTGCCAGCGCCCCGGGTGGCGCGACGCAGTATTTT.

V gene TRBV7-8 combines with J gene TRBJ1-1; D is possibly TRBD1 (6 bases). In germline, CDR1 is SGHVS, CDR2 FQNEAQ. CDR3 length: 13 residues. V was trimmed by 5 bases and J by 6 bases, leaving 13 bases between them. The CDR3 coding sequence is TGTGCCAGCAGCCTAGGGGGAGGGGCTGAAGCTTTCTTT. It encodes CASSLGGGAEAFF.

The CDR3 DNA reads TGTGCCAGCACCTCACAGGGACAGGGGGGCGAGACCCAGTACTTC. Translating it yields CASTSQGQGGETQYF. The chain combines TRBV7-2 with TRBJ2-5, with 11 bases that match TRBD1. V was pared by 7 bases and J by 5 bases, with 9 bases of the junction left unmatched. This CDR3 comprises 15 residues. CDR1 and CDR2 (germline): SGHTA, FQGNSA. The variable domain in full, completed from reference TRBV7-2 and TRBJ2-5, reads GAGVSQSPSNKVTEKGKDVELRCDPISGHTALYWYRQSLGQGLEFLIYFQGNSAPDKSGLPSDRFSAERTGGSVSTLTIQRTQQEDSAVYLCASTSQGQGGETQYFGPGTRLLVL.

This clone was counted a few times. This chain connects TRBV5-5 to TRBJ2-7; 11 bases line up with TRBD1. With 4 bases clipped from V and 2 bases from J, the junction kept 11 bases outside the gene matches. Germline-derived CDR1 and CDR2 are SGHKS and YYEKEE (reference sequence). This CDR3 has 17 amino acids. The CDR3 loop reads CASSLDRGPRKTYEQYF. The CDR3 DNA follows: TGTGCCAGCAGCCTGGACAGGGGGCCTAGGAAGACCTACGAGCAGTACTTC. Filled out from reference TRBV5-5 and TRBJ2-7, the complete variable domain reads DAGVTQSPTHLIKTRGQQVTLRCSPISGHKSVSWYQQVLGQGPQFIFQYYEKEERGRGNFPDRFSARQFPNYSSELNVNALLLGDSALYLCASSLDRGPRKTYEQYFGPGTRLTVT.

This clone was seen more than once but under ten times. The genes are TRBV15 and TRBJ2-7; 8 positions match TRBD1. CDR1 is LNHNV, CDR2 YYDKDF, per germline (reference sequence). V lost 2 bases and J lost 5; bases outside the gene matches: 14. The CDR3 length is 17 residues. The DNA for the CDR3 is TGTGCCACCAGCAGATCGCCCAGGGGGCGCGGATTCGACGAGCAGTACTTC. Translated: CATSRSPRGRGFDEQYF.